Presented here are 25 T cell receptor beta chains from one specimen sequenced in a study of blood T cell repertoires in COVID-19. TCRdb's table, derived via immunoSEQ multiplex PCR, lists solely in-frame clones and lacks some. The table lists around 140,000 clones, about 91% of them singletons. The sequenced material came from peripheral blood. These receptors were obtained from a woman aged 45-60 years with acute or convalescent COVID-19.

The CDR3 loop reads CASSFEIAATYEQYF. For the CDR3, the DNA is TGTGCCAGCAGCTTCGAGATAGCGGCTACCTACGAGCAGTACTTC. This chain connects TRBV5-4 to TRBJ2-7; a weak D match, TRBD2 (6 bases). CDR3 length equals 15 residues. Trimming left V 2 bases short and J 2 bases short, with 14 bases between. Germline values: CDR1 SGHNT, CDR2 YYREEE (reference sequence).

The chain carries TRBV6-5 and TRBJ2-7; 10 bases align to TRBD1. The CDR3 spans 16 residues. Germline V gene sequence: CDR1 MNHEY, CDR2 SVGAGI. The V and J ends lost 2 bases and 5 bases, in that order; junction bases with no gene match: 9. The CDR3 reads CASSYGQGTGDDEQYF. The CDR3 region has the DNA TGTGCCAGCAGTTACGGTCAGGGGACAGGGGACGACGAGCAGTACTTC.

The count of this clone is one. The chain joins TRBV6-5 to TRBJ1-4, with D unresolved. V was trimmed by 8 bases and J by 8 bases, leaving 15 bases between them. CDR1 and CDR2 (germline): MNHEY, SVGAGI. CDR3 length equals 13 residues. This chain's CDR3 is CASPNRGLEKLFF. The CDR3 coding sequence is TGTGCCAGCCCTAACAGAGGGTTAGAAAAACTGTTTTTT.

Written as DNA, the CDR3 is TGTGCCACCAGTGATAGACAGGGCAATGAGCAGTTCTTC. Amino acids: CATSDRQGNEQFF. The chain carries TRBV24-1 and TRBJ2-1; 7 bases agree with TRBD1. The germline CDR1 and CDR2 sequences are KGHDR and SFDVKD. The CDR3 has 13 residues. V lost 3 bases to trimming and J lost 6 bases; unmatched junction nucleotides: 1.

This clone was counted a single time. V is TRBV3-1 (or the pseudogene TRBV3-2) and J is TRBJ2-1; 10 positions agree with TRBD1. The length of the CDR3 is 15 residues. J gave up 9 bases and V 4 bases, and 9 bases lay outside the gene matches. Germline loops: CDR1 LGHDT, CDR2 YNNKEL (reference sequence). CDR3 DNA sequence: TGTGCCAGCAGCCGGAGGACAGGGGGATCCAGTGAGCAGTTCTTC. Encoded protein: CASSRRTGGSSEQFF.

V is TRBV10-3 and J is TRBJ1-2, with no clear D. The CDR3 has 13 residues. Germline CDR1 reads ENHRY; CDR2 reads SYGVKD. V was trimmed by 6 bases and J by 3 bases, leaving 11 bases between them. The CDR3 DNA reads as TGTGCCATCAGCCCAAATGCAGACTATGGCTACACCTTC. This translates into CAISPNADYGYTF.

The chain combines TRBV7-9 with TRBJ1-2, with 8 positions matching TRBD1. The germline CDR1 and CDR2 sequences are SEHNR and FQNEAQ (reference sequence). The CDR3 is 13 amino acids. J lost 8 bases, V lost 1 base, and 3 bases had no gene match. The CDR3 DNA sequence: TGTGCCAGCAGCTTAGATGCAGGGGGCGGCTACACCTTC. This sequence encodes CASSLDAGGGYTF.

This clone was counted between two and nine times. This rearrangement joins TRBV3-1 (or the pseudogene TRBV3-2) to TRBJ1-1, with D maybe TRBD1 (6 bases). From germline, CDR1 is LGHDT and CDR2 YNNKEL (reference sequence). Trimming took off 8 bases at V and 7 bases at J, with 11 bases between the two ends. The CDR3 length is 11 residues. CDR3: CASRGAGEAFF. DNA for the CDR3: TGTGCCAGCCGGGGGGCAGGTGAAGCTTTCTTT.

The chain couples TRBV10-3 to TRBJ1-1; 10 nucleotides line up with TRBD1. This CDR3 spans 16 amino acids. The trim removed 8 bases at V and 4 bases at J, leaving 13 bases unmatched. Germline CDR1 ENHRY, CDR2 SYGVKD. This chain's CDR3 is CAIVGDGQGEGTEAFF. The CDR3 DNA reads TGTGCCATCGTGGGAGACGGACAGGGGGAGGGCACTGAAGCTTTCTTT.

The chain couples TRBV4-1 to TRBJ2-1; the match to TRBD2 covers 8 bases. With 1 base clipped from V and 5 bases from J, the junction kept 7 bases outside the gene matches. Per germline, CDR1 MGHRA and CDR2 YSYEKL. The CDR3 covers 16 residues. The CDR3 DNA sequence: TGCGCCAGCAGCCAAGTCGGCGGGGGGTTAAACAATGAGCAGTTCTTC. As protein: CASSQVGGGLNNEQFF.

The chain uses TRBV15 and TRBJ1-6, with TRBD1 as a possible D gene (6 bases). Germline V CDR1 and CDR2: LNHNV, YYDKDF (reference sequence). This CDR3 region has 15 residues. V lost 4 bases to trimming and J lost 7 bases, with 14 bases between them. The CDR3 sequence: CATSTPRGVNSPLHF. CDR3 in DNA: TGTGCCACCAGCACTCCCAGGGGCGTAAATTCACCCCTCCACTTT.

CDR3: CASSLSGVTGVGGYTF. CDR3 sequence (DNA): TGTGCCAGCAGCTTGAGTGGGGTGACAGGGGTAGGTGGCTACACCTTC. The rearrangement links TRBV5-4 to TRBJ1-2; 8 bases agree with TRBD1. Trimming cost V 1 base and J 7 bases; bases outside gene matches: 12. Germline assignment: CDR1 SGHNT and CDR2 YYREEE (reference sequence). The CDR3 totals 16 residues.

V is TRBV18 and J is TRBJ2-1; 14 nucleotides agree with TRBD2. V gave up 3 bases and J gave up 8 bases; unmatched junction bases: 6. This CDR3 region has 16 residues. Germline V lookup: CDR1 KGHSH, CDR2 LQKENI. In DNA, the CDR3 is TGTGCCAGCTCACCCGGACTAGCGGGAGGACAAGATGAGCAGTTCTTC. Translating it yields CASSPGLAGGQDEQFF. Full variable domain (missing parts from reference TRBV18 and TRBJ2-1): NAGVMQNPRHLVRRRGQEARLRCSPMKGHSHVYWYRQLPEEGLKFMVYLQKENIIDESGMPKERFSAEFPKEGPSILRIQQVVRGDSAAYFCASSPGLAGGQDEQFFGPGTRLTVL.

J is TRBJ1-2 and V is TRBV9, with D unclear. This CDR3 region has 11 residues. V lost 10 bases and J 6 bases, leaving 13 bases between the germline ends. In germline, CDR1 is SGDLS, CDR2 YYNGEE. The CDR3 loop is CASGGMHGYTF. CDR3 nucleotides: TGTGCCTCGGGAGGCATGCATGGCTACACCTTC.

V is TRBV4-1 and J is TRBJ1-1; TRBD1 aligns across 9 bases. V lost 3 bases and J lost 5; bases outside the gene matches: 10. There are 16 residues in the CDR3. Germline-derived CDR1 and CDR2 are MGHRA and YSYEKL. The CDR3 sequence: CASSHGTGWVRTEAFF. The DNA of the CDR3 is TGCGCCAGCAGCCATGGGACAGGGTGGGTCCGTACTGAAGCTTTCTTT.

V and J are TRBV5-8 and TRBJ2-7, with D possibly TRBD1 on 6 matching bases. Looked up from germline, CDR1 is SGHTS and CDR2 is YDEGEE. The CDR3 totals 10 residues. V shed 3 bases and J shed 11 bases, with 9 bases lying between them. The CDR3 loop is CASSYEGEYF. As DNA, the CDR3 is TGTGCCAGCAGCTACGAGGGGGAGTACTTC.

This clone is a singleton in its sample. The junction differs from germline at one of its ends, possibly a read error. This sequence joins TRBV7-2 and TRBJ2-7; D is possibly TRBD2 (6 bases). The CDR3 covers 11 residues. Germline V gene lookup returns CDR1 SGHTA and CDR2 FQGNSA. CDR3 protein: CASSSGTAVHF. The CDR3 region has the DNA TGTGCCAGCAGCTCCGGGACTGCAGTGCACTTC.

This chain links TRBV5-1 with TRBJ1-2; the D is unclear. This CDR3 is built from 14 residues. V shed 2 bases and J shed 2 bases, with 10 bases lying between them. Germline lookup yields CDR1 SGHRS and CDR2 YFSETQ. The CDR3 loop is CASSLPGRNYGYTF. Here the CDR3 DNA reads TGCGCCAGCAGCTTACCAGGCCGAAACTATGGCTACACCTTC.

This chain uses TRBV7-9 with TRBJ2-7; possibly TRBD2 for D (5 bases). The CDR3 runs to 15 residues. Germline CDR1 and CDR2: SEHNR and FQNEAQ (reference sequence). V dropped 5 bases and J dropped 7 bases, with 21 bases sitting between them. Here the CDR3 reads CASSPPTDARVEQYF. CDR3 in DNA: TGTGCCAGCAGCCCGCCTACAGACGCGCGGGTAGAGCAGTACTTC.

This chain joins TRBV12-3 or TRBV12-4 and TRBJ2-2, with TRBD2 matching over 11 bases. Trimming cost V 5 bases and J 8 bases; bases outside gene matches: 1. The CDR3 consists of 13 residues. The CDR3 loop is CASSRLAGGELFF. Here the CDR3 DNA reads TGTGCCAGCAGTCGACTAGCGGGAGGGGAGCTGTTTTTT.

The rearrangement uses TRBV6-5 and TRBJ2-1; TRBD1 is a possible D gene (6 bases). The CDR3 length is 15 residues. Between the trimmed V and J ends, which lost 6 bases and 0 bases, there was a span of 12 bases. In germline, CDR1 is MNHEY, CDR2 SVGAGI. The CDR3 sequence: CASSRGQVSYNEQFF. DNA of the CDR3: TGTGCCAGCAGCCGGGGACAAGTCTCCTACAATGAGCAGTTCTTC.

The chain carries TRBV10-1 and TRBJ1-5; TRBD1 matches at 10 bases. V was pared by 6 bases and J by 6 bases, with 8 bases of the junction left unmatched. The germline V gene has CDR1 WNHNN and CDR2 SYGVQD (reference sequence). The CDR3 runs 15 residues. CDR3: CASSLPGQGTQPQHF. In DNA form, the CDR3 reads TGCGCCAGCAGCCTTCCGGGACAGGGGACTCAGCCCCAGCATTTT.

This chain links TRBV6-6 with TRBJ1-2, with D hard to call. The V end was cut by 0 bases, the J end by 5 bases, with 7 bases between. This CDR3 has 13 amino acids. Germline V gene lookup returns CDR1 MNHNY and CDR2 SVGAGI (reference sequence). CDR3 region: CASSYSTGYGYTF. The DNA for the CDR3 is TGTGCCAGCAGTTACTCGACGGGGTATGGCTACACCTTC.

The chain couples TRBV6-4 to TRBJ1-2; tentatively, D is TRBD1 (5 bases). CDR3 length equals 14 residues. Per germline, CDR1 MRHNA and CDR2 SNTAGT. V lost 6 bases, J lost 6 bases, and 17 bases lay in between. The CDR3 DNA sequence: TGTGCCAGCAGGGAAACTCAGGGAGGAAATGGCTACACCTTC. Translating it yields CASRETQGGNGYTF.

The V gene is TRBV2, the J gene TRBJ2-5; TRBD2 might be the D (5 bases). CDR1 and CDR2 from the germline V gene are SNHLY and FYNNEI. V was cut by 8 bases and J by 3 bases, with 10 bases left in between. The CDR3 sequence is 12 residues long. The CDR3 sequence: CASREVEETQYF. The CDR3, as DNA: TGTGCCAGCCGGGAAGTCGAAGAGACCCAGTACTTC.